The clone carrying this T cell receptor (beta chain) has a handful of counts. Its antigen is undetermined. The sample originates from a study of Graves' ophthalmopathy and Graves' hyperthyroidism. Ophthalmopathy donors were characterized by moderate-to-severe activity, CAS of at least 3, NOSPECS of at least 4, and duration under 3 months. Other autoimmune disease, uncontrolled infection, pregnancy and lactation led to exclusion. General study points: Most expanded clonotypes from thyroid (those above 0.001 frequency) were also found in blood. A 13-signature model separated ophthalmopathy from stable hyperthyroidism, about 91% sensitivity, around 78% specificity.

The authors amplified TCR beta CDR3 regions from RNA transcripts. First-round RT-PCR relied on HTBI primers, and a second-round multiplex PCR came next. One entry per CDR3 protein results from TCRdb running MiXCR on the multiplex PCR reads. The sample holds about 660,000 distinct CDR3 sequences, 35% to 45% seen once. The CDR3 has 15 amino acids. With 4 bases removed from V and 4 bases from J, the gap between germline ends came to 16 bases. The germline gives CDR1 MNHNS, CDR2 SASEGT. Source material: peripheral blood. V gene TRBV6-1 combines with J gene TRBJ1-2; D perhaps matches TRBD1 (5 bases). This sequence was found in an adult man with Graves' ophthalmopathy. The CDR3 region has the DNA TGTGCCAGCAGTGCGGCGTCAGGGAGGTCCTATGGCTACACCTTC. It yields the protein CASSAASGRSYGYTF.